This TCR beta chain stems from a study of response to subunit inactivated influenza vaccine. General study results and limits: New T cells are recruited in small numbers by each seasonal influenza vaccination, according to the authors' suggestion.

TCRdb reprocessed the RT-PCR reads with MiXCR, giving one entry per CDR3 protein. The sample lists about 650,000 distinct CDR3 sequences; 14% were seen once. In the case of this clonotype: Its antigen is not known.

Material: PBMCs from blood, obtained roughly 2 weeks before vaccination. This TCR derives from a man aged 45-65 years who received an inactivated influenza vaccine.

The CDR3 region has the DNA TGCAGCGTTGCCGGACAGGGGGCATCAGATACGCAGTATTTT. Translating gives CSVAGQGASDTQYF. The chain couples TRBV29-1 to TRBJ2-3; 11 bases line up with TRBD1. The V and J ends lost 4 bases and 4 bases, in that order; junction bases with no gene match: 4. Germline-derived CDR1 and CDR2 are SQVTM and ANQGSEA. This CDR3 region has 14 residues.